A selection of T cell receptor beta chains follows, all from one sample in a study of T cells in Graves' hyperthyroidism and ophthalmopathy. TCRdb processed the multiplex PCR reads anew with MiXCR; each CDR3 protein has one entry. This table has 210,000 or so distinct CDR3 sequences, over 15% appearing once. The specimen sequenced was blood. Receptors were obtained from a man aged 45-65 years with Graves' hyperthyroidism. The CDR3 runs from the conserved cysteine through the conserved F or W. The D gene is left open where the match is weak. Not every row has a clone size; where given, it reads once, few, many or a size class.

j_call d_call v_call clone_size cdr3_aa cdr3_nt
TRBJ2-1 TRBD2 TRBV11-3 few CASSLVGLAGNNEQFF TGTGCCAGCAGCTTAGTTGGTCTAGCGGGGAACAATGAGCAGTTCTTC
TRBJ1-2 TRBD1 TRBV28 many CASSPLGTGGYGYTF TGTGCCAGCAGCCCTCTCGGGACAGGGGGTTATGGCTACACCTTC
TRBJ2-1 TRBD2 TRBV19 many CASQLRAGGPLNEQFF TGTGCCAGTCAATTGCGAGCGGGAGGGCCTCTCAATGAGCAGTTCTTC
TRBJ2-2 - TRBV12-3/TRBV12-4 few CASSFSPGELFF TGTGCCAGCAGTTTTAGTCCCGGGGAGCTGTTTTTT
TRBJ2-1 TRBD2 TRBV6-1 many CASKPGLAARSEQFF TGTGCCAGCAAGCCGGGACTAGCGGCTCGCTCGGAGCAGTTCTTC
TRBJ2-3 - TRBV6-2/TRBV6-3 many CASSNVATQYF TGTGCCAGCAGCAACGTGGCTACGCAGTATTTT
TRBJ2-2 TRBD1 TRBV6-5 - CASSYTGTGFTGELFF TGTGCCAGCAGTTACACCGGGACAGGGTTCACCGGGGAGCTGTTTTTT
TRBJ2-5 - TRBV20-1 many CSARDVKGVGGETQYF TGCAGTGCTAGGGACGTTAAGGGGGTCGGGGGAGAGACCCAGTACTTC
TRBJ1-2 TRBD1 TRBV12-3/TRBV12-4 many CASSLRQGARTYGYTF TGTGCCAGCAGTTTGAGGCAGGGGGCGCGTACCTATGGCTACACCTTC
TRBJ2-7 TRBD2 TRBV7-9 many CASSPAGLAGNEQYF TGTGCCAGCAGCCCCGCCGGACTAGCGGGAAACGAGCAGTACTTC
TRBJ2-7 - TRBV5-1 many CASSLLSSYEQYF TGCGCCAGCAGCTTGCTGAGCTCCTACGAGCAGTACTTC
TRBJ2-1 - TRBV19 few CASSRGFSYNEQFF TGTGCCAGTAGTAGAGGGTTCTCCTACAATGAGCAGTTCTTC
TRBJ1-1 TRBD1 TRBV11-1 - CASSLAGGVAEAFF TGTGCCAGCAGCTTGGCAGGGGGCGTCGCTGAAGCTTTCTTT
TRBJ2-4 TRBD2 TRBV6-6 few CASSYPEREGGDIQYF TGTGCCAGCAGTTACCCAGAGCGGGAGGGGGGGGACATTCAGTACTTC
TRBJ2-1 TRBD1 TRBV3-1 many CASSHRDRGPNEQFF TGTGCCAGCAGCCACCGGGACAGGGGACCCAATGAGCAGTTCTTC
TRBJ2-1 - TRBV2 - CASRTQGYEQFF TGTGCCAGCAGGACACAGGGATATGAGCAGTTCTTC
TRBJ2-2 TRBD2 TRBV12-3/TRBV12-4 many CASSLGRGGNTGELFF TGTGCCAGCAGTTTAGGTCGGGGGGGTAACACCGGGGAGCTGTTTTTT
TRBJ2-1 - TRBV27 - CASSLQGTYSEQFF TGTGCCAGCAGTTTGCAGGGAACTTACAGTGAGCAGTTCTTC
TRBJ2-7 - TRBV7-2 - CASSLGPDYEQYF TGTGCCAGCAGCTTAGGGCCTGACTACGAGCAGTACTTC
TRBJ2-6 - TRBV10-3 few CAISEHQGPGANVLTF TGTGCCATCAGTGAGCATCAGGGGCCGGGGGCCAACGTCCTGACTTTC
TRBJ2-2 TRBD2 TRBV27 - CASTPGLAGGELFF TGTGCCAGCACCCCGGGACTAGCGGGGGGGGAGCTGTTTTTT
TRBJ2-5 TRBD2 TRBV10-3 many CAIRPGLAGGEETQYF TGTGCCATCAGGCCCGGACTAGCGGGAGGGGAAGAGACCCAGTACTTC
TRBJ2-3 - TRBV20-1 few CSATSGQGPLGQYF TGCAGTGCTACTTCCGGGCAGGGGCCCCTAGGGCAGTATTTT
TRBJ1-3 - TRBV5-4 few CASSTASSGNTIYF TGTGCCAGCAGTACAGCCTCCTCTGGAAACACCATATATTTT
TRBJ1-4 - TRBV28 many CASRGGTNEKLFF TGTGCCAGCCGGGGGGGAACTAATGAAAAACTGTTTTTT
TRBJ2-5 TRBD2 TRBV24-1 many CATSDLLAGDLETQYF TGTGCCACCAGTGATTTACTAGCGGGAGATTTGGAGACCCAGTACTTC
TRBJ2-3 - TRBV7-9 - CASNLDRGREGDTQYF TGTGCCAGCAACCTGGACAGGGGACGGGAGGGCGATACGCAGTATTTT
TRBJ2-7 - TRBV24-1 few CATSRADTYEQYF TGTGCCACCAGCAGGGCGGACACCTACGAGCAGTACTTC
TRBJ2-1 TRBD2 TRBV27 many CASSLRGRAGNEQFF TGTGCCAGCAGTTTACGCGGGAGGGCAGGAAATGAGCAGTTCTTC
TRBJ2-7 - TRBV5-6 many CASSRAGKSYEQYF TGTGCCAGCAGCCGGGCGGGGAAGAGCTACGAGCAATACTTC
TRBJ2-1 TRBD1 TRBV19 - CASSPRDRGNNEQFF TGTGCCAGTAGTCCGCGGGACAGGGGAAACAATGAGCAGTTCTTC
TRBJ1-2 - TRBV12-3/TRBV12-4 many CASGVGVAGLRGYTF TGTGCCAGCGGCGTCGGGGTCGCAGGCCTCCGAGGCTACACCTTC
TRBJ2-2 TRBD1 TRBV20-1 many CSARDRAGGLGGELFF TGCAGTGCTAGAGATCGGGCAGGGGGATTAGGCGGGGAGCTGTTTTTT
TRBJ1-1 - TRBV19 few CASSIGGSGLGTEAFF TGTGCCAGTAGTATAGGAGGCTCAGGGTTGGGGACTGAAGCTTTCTTT
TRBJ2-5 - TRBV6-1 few CASSEAGQYF TGTGCCAGCAGTGAGGCAGGACAGTACTTC
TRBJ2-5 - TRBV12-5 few CASGDHRVVETQYF TGTGCTAGTGGTGATCACAGGGTCGTAGAGACCCAGTACTTC
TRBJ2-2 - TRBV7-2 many CASSGTRYTGELFF TGTGCCAGCAGCGGGACACGTTACACCGGGGAGCTGTTTTTT
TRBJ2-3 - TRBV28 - CASSRTQYGDTQYF TGTGCCAGCAGTCGGACTCAATATGGAGATACGCAGTATTTT
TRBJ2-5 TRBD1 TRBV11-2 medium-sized CASSSGQGAGETQYF TGTGCCAGCAGCTCGGGACAGGGGGCGGGGGAGACCCAGTACTTC
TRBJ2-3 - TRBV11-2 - CASSSGGRFKTDTQYF TGTGCCAGCAGCTCCGGCGGTCGATTTAAGACAGATACGCAGTATTTT
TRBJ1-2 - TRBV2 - CASIPVKGRLYGYTF TGTGCCAGCATCCCAGTTAAGGGGCGGTTGTATGGCTACACCTTC
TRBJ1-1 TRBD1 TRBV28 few CASSWTGWGTEAFF TGTGCCAGCAGTTGGACAGGGTGGGGGACTGAAGCTTTCTTT
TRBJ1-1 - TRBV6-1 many CASRRGGTNTEAFF TGTGCCAGCAGACGTGGAGGAACGAACACTGAAGCTTTCTTT
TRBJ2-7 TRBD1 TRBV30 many CAWSTTGGRGLNPYEQYF TGTGCCTGGAGTACGACAGGGGGAAGGGGCCTTAACCCCTACGAGCAGTACTTC
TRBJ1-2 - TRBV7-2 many CASSAPGRVYGYTF TGTGCCAGCAGCGCCCCAGGCAGGGTCTATGGCTACACCTTC